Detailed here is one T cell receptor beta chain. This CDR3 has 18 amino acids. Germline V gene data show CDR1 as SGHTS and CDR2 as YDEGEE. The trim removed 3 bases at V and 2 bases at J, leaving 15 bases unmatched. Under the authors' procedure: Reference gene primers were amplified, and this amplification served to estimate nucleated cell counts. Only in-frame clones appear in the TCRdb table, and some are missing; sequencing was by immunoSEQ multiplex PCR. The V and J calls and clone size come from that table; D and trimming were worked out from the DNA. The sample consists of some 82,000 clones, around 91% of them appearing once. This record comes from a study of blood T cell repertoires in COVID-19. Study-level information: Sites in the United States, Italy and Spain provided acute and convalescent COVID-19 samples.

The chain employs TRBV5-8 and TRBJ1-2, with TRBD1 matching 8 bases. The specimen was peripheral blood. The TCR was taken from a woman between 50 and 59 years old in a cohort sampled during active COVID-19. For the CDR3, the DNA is TGTGCCAGCAGCTCGTTATTGGACAGGGAGCGGAAGAACTATGGCTACACCTTC. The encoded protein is CASSSLLDRERKNYGYTF.